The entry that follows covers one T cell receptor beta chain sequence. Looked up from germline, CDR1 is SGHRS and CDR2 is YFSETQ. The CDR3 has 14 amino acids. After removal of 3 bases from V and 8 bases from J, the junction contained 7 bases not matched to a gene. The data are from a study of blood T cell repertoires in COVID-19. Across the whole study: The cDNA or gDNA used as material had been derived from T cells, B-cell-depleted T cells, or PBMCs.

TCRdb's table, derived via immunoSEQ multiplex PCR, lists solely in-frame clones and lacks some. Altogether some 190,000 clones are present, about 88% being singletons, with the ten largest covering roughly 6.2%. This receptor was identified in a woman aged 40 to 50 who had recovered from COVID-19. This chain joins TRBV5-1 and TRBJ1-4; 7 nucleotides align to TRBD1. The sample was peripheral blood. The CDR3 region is CASSSDRVEEKLFF. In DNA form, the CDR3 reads TGCGCCAGCAGCTCCGACAGGGTTGAGGAAAAACTGTTTTTT.